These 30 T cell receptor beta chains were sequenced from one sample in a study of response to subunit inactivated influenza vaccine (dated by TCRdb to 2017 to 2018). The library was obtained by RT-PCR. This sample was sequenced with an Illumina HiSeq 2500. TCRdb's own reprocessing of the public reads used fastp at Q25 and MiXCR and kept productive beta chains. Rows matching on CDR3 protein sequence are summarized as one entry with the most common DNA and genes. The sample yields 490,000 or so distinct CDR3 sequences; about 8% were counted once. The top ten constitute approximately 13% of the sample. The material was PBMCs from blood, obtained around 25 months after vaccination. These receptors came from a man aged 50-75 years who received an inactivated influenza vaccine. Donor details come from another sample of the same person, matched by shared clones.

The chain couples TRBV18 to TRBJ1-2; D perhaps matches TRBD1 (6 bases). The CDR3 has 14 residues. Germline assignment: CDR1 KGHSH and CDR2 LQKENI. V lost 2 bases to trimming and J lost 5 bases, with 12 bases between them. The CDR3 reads CASSPNGGAYGYTF. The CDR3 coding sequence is TGTGCCAGCTCACCAAACGGGGGCGCGTATGGCTACACCTTC.

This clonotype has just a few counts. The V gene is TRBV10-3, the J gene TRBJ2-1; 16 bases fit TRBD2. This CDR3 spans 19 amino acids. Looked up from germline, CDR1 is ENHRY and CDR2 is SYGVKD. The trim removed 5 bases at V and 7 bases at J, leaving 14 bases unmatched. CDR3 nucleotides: TGTGCCATCAGTAGACCCCAGGGGACTAGCGGGGGGGTAGGGAATGAGCAGTTCTTC. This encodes CAISRPQGTSGGVGNEQFF.

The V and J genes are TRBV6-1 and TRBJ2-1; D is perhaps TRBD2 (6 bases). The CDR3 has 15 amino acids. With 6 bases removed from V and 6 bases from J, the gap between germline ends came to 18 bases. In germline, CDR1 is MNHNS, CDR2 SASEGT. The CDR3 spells CASRQLAQRTNEQFF. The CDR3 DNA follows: TGTGCCAGCAGACAACTAGCTCAACGGACCAATGAGCAGTTCTTC.

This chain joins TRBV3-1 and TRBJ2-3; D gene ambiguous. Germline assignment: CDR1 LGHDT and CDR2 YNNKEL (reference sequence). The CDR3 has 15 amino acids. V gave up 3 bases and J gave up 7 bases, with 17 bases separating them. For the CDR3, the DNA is TGTGCCAGCAGCCAGAACACGGTGTCCGCGAATACGCAGTATTTT. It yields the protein CASSQNTVSANTQYF.

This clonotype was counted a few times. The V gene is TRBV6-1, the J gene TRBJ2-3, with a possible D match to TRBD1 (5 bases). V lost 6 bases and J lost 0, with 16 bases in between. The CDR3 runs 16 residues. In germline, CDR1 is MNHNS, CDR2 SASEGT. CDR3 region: CASRPQAGLSTDTQYF. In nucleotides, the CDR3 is TGTGCCAGCAGACCACAGGCAGGGCTTAGCACAGATACGCAGTATTTT.

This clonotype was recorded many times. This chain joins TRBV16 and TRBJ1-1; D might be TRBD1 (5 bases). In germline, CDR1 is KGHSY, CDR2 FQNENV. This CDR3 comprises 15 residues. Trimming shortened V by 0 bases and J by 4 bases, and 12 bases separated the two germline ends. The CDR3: CASSQSRGDGTEAFF. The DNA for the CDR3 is TGTGCCAGCAGCCAATCGAGGGGAGATGGCACTGAAGCTTTCTTT.

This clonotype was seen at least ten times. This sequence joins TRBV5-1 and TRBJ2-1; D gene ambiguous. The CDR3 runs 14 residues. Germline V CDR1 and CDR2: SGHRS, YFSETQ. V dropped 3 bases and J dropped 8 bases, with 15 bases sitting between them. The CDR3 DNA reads TGCGCCAGCAGCTCGGACCCTTCTTCGGATGAGCAGTTCTTC. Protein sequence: CASSSDPSSDEQFF. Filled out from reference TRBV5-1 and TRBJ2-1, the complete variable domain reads KAGVTQTPRYLIKTRGQQVTLSCSPISGHRSVSWYQQTPGQGLQFLFEYFSETQRNKGNFPGRFSGRQFSNSRSEMNVSTLELGDSALYLCASSSDPSSDEQFFGPGTRLTVL.

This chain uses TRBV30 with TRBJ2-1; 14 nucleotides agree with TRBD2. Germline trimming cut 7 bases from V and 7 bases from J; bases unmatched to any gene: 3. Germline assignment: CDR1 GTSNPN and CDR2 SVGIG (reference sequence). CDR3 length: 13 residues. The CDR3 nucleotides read TGTGCCTTGACTAGCGGGAGGGTGAATGAGCAGTTCTTC. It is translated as CALTSGRVNEQFF. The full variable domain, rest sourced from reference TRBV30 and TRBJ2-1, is SQTIHQWPATLVQPVGSPLSLECTVEGTSNPNLYWYRQAAGRGLQLLFYSVGIGQISSEVPQNLSASRPQDRQFILSSKKLLLSDSGFYLCALTSGRVNEQFFGPGTRLTVL.

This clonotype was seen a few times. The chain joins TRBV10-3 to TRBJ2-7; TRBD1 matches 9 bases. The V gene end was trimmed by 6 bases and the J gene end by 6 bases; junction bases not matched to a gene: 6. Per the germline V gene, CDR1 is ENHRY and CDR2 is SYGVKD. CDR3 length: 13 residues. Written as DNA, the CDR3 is TGTGCCATCAGCGGGACAGGGAGGAGCGAGCAGTACTTC. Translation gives CAISGTGRSEQYF.

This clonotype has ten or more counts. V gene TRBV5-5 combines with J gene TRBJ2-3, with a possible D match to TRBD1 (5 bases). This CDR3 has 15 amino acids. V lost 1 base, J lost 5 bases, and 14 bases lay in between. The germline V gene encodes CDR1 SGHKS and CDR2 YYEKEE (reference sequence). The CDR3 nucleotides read TGTGCCAGCAGCTTGCGGCAGGGTCCGCGAGATACGCAGTATTTT. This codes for CASSLRQGPRDTQYF.

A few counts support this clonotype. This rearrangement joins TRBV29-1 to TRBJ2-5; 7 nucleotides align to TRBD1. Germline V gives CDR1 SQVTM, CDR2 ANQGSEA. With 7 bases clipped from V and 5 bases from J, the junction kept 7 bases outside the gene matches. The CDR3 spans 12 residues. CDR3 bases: TGCAGCGGACACAGGGGCGGCGAGACCCAGTACTTC. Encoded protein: CSGHRGGETQYF.

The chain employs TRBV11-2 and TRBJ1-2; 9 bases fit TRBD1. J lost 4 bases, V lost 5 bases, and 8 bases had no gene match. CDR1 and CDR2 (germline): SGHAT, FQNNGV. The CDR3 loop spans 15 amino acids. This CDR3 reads CASSLGQGTPYGYTF. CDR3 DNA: TGTGCCAGCAGCCTGGGACAGGGAACACCCTATGGCTACACCTTC.

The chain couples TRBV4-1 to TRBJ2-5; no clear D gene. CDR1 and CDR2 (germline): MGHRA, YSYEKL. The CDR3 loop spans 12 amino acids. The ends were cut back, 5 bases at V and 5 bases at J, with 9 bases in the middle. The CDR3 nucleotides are TGCGCCAGCAGCATACTGGGGGAGACCCAGTACTTC. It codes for CASSILGETQYF.

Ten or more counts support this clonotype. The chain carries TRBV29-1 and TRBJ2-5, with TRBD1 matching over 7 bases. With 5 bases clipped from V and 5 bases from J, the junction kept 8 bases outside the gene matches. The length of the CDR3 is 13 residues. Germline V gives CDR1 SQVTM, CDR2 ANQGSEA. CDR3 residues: CSVRDSGWETQYF. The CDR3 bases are TGCAGCGTTAGGGACAGCGGCTGGGAGACCCAGTACTTC.

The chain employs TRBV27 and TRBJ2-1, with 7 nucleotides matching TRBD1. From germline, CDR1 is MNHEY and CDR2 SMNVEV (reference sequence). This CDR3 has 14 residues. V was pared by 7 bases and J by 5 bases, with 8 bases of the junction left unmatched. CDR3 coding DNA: TGTGCCAGCACCCGGGACAGACATAACAATGAGCAGTTCTTC. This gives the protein CASTRDRHNNEQFF.

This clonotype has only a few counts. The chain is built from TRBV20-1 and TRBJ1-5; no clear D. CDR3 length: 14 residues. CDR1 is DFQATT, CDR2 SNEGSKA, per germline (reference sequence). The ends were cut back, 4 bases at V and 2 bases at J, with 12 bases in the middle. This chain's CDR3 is CSAKPFIGNQPQHF. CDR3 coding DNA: TGCAGTGCTAAGCCCTTTATCGGCAATCAGCCCCAGCATTTT.

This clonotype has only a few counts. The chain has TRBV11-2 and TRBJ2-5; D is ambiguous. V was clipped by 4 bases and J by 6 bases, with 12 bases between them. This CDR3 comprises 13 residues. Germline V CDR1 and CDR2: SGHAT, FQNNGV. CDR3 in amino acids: CASSSVTEKTQYF. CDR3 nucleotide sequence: TGTGCCAGCAGCTCCGTGACCGAAAAGACCCAGTACTTC. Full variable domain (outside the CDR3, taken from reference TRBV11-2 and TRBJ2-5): EAGVAQSPRYKIIEKRQSVAFWCNPISGHATLYWYQQILGQGPKLLIQFQNNGVVDDSQLPKDRFSAERLKGVDSTLKIQPAKLEDSAVYLCASSSVTEKTQYFGPGTRLLVL.

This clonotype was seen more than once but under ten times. CDR3 loop: CASSQEVTARGTQYF. The DNA for the CDR3 is TGCGCCAGCAGCCAAGAGGTTACCGCCCGAGGGACCCAGTACTTC. The chain is built from TRBV4-3 and TRBJ2-5; D remains unclear. Deletions cut 0 bases from V and 7 bases from J, with 15 bases between. Germline values: CDR1 LGHNA, CDR2 YSLEER. CDR3 length equals 15 residues.

CDR3 region: CASSSHLLRQGGSYNEQFF. The CDR3 region has the DNA TGTGCCAGCAGTTCCCACTTATTGAGACAGGGTGGGTCCTACAATGAGCAGTTCTTC. This chain links TRBV6-2 or TRBV6-3 with TRBJ2-1; 7 nucleotides line up with TRBD1. With V trimmed by 4 bases and J by 1 base, 16 bases remained unmatched. Germline V gene data show CDR1 as MNHEY and CDR2 as SVGEGT. CDR3 size: 19 residues.

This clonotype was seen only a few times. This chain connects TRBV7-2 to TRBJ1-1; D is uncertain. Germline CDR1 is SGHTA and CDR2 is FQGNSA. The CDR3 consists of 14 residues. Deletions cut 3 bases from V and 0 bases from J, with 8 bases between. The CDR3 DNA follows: TGTGCCAGCAGCTTCGGAACGATGAACACTGAAGCTTTCTTT. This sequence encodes CASSFGTMNTEAFF.

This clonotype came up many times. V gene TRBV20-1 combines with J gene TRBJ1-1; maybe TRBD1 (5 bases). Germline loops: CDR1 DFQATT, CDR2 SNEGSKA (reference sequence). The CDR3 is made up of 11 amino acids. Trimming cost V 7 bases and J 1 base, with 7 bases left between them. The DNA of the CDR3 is TGCAGTGAAACAGGGAACACTGAAGCTTTCTTT. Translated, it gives CSETGNTEAFF.

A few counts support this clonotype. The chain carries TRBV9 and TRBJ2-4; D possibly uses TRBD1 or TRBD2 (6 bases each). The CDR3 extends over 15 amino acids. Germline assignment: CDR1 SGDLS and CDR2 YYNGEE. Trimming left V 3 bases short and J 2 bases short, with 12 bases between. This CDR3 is CASSGGTYTKNIQYF. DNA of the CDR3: TGTGCCAGCAGCGGCGGGACATACACCAAAAACATTCAGTACTTC.

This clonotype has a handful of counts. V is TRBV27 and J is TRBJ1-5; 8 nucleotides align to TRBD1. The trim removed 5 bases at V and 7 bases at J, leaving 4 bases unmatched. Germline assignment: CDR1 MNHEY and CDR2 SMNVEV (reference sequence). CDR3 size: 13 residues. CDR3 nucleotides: TGTGCCAGCAGTGGGGACAGGCGGCAGCCCCAGCATTTT. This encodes CASSGDRRQPQHF.

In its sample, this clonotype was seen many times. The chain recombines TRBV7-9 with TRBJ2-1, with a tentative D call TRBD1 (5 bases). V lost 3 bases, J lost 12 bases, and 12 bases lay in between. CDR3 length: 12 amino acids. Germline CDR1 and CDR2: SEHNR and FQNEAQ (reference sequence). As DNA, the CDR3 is TGTGCCAGCAGCTTTCAGAACAGGCGGCAGTTCTTC. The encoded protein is CASSFQNRRQFF.

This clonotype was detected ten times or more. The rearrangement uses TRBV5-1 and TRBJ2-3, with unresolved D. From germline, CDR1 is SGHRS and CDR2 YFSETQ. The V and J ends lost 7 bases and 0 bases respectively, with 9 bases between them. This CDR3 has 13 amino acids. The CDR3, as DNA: TGCGCCAGCGGGCCGACTAGCACAGATACGCAGTATTTT. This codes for CASGPTSTDTQYF. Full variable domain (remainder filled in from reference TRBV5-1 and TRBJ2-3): KAGVTQTPRYLIKTRGQQVTLSCSPISGHRSVSWYQQTPGQGLQFLFEYFSETQRNKGNFPGRFSGRQFSNSRSEMNVSTLELGDSALYLCASGPTSTDTQYFGPGTRLTVL.

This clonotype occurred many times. The DNA of the CDR3 is TGTGCCAGCAGTTCGGCTAGCGGGAGCCGGGCAGATACGCAGTATTTT. This translates into CASSSASGSRADTQYF. The chain employs TRBV6-5 and TRBJ2-3; TRBD2 matches at 10 bases. The germline gives CDR1 MNHEY, CDR2 SVGAGI. This CDR3 comprises 16 residues. V was pared by 4 bases and J by 4 bases, with 8 bases of the junction left unmatched.

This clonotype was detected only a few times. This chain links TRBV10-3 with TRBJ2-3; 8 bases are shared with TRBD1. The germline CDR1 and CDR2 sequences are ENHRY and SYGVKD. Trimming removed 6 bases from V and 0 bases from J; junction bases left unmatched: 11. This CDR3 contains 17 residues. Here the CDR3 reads CAISNLLTGVSTDTQYF. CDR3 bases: TGTGCCATCAGCAACCTACTGACAGGGGTGAGCACAGATACGCAGTATTTT.

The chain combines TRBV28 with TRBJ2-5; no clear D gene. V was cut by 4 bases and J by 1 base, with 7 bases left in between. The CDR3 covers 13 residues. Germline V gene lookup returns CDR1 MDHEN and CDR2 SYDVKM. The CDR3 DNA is TGTGCCAGCAGTTCAGAGAGCCAAGAGACCCAGTACTTC. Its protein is CASSSESQETQYF.

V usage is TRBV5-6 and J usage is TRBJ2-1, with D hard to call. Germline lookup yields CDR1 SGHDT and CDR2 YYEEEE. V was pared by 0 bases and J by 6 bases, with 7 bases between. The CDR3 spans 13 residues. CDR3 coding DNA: TGTGCCAGCAGCTTGGACAACGTCAATGAGCAGTTCTTC. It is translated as CASSLDNVNEQFF.

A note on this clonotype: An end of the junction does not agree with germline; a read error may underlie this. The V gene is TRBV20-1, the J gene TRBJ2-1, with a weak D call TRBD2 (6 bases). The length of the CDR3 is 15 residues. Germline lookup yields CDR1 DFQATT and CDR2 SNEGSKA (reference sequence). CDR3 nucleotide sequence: TGCAGTGCTAGAGGTACCGGGACTCCCTACAATGAGCGGTTCTTC. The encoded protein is CSARGTGTPYNERFF.